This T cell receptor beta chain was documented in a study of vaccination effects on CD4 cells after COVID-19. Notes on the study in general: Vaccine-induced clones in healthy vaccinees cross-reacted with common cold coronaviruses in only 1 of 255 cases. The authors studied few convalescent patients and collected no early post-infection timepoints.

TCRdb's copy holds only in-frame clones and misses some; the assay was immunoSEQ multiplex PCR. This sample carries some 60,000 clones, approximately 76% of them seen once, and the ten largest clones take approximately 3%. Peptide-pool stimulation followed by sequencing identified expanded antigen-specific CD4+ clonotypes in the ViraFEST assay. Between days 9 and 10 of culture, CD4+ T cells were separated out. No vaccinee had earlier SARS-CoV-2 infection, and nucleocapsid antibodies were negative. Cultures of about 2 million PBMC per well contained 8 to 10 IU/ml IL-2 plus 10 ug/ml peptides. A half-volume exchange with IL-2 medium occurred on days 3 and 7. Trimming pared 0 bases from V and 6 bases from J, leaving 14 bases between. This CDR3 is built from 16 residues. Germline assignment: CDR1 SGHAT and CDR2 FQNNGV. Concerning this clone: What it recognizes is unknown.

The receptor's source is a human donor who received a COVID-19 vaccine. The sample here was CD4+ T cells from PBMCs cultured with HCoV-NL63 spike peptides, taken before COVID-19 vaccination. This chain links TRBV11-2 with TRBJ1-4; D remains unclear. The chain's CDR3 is CASSLDQDLAYEKLFF. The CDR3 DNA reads TGTGCCAGCAGCTTAGATCAGGACTTGGCGTATGAAAAACTGTTTTTT.